The 15 T cell receptor beta chains presented below share a single source sample, sequenced in a study of T cell repertoires in cytomegalovirus infection. Their cognate antigens are unknown. TCRdb passed the reads through MiXCR, listing each CDR3 protein once. The sample comprises about 89,000 distinct CDR3 sequences, over 25% of which are singletons, and approximately 71% rests with the top ten. Sequenced material: CD8+ T cells from cultured PBMCs, taken from culture after CMV antigen stimulation. All receptors derive from a human donor in good health (CMV status not recorded). Some clones in this sample may be carry-over from other donors' samples.

The V and J genes are TRBV3-1 and TRBJ1-3; D gene unclear. Germline loops: CDR1 LGHDT, CDR2 YNNKEL (reference sequence). The CDR3 sequence is 19 residues long. V was clipped by 4 bases and J by 0 bases, with 22 bases between them. The CDR3 bases are TGTGCCAGCAGCCCCTACCCCCCCCAGGTACAGAGCTCTGGAAACACCATATATTTT. This codes for CASSPYPPQVQSSGNTIYF.

The chain is built from TRBV12-5 and TRBJ1-5, with D tentatively TRBD1 (5 bases). Germline V gives CDR1 LGHNT, CDR2 FRNRAP. The CDR3 totals 14 residues. V shed 5 bases and J shed 4 bases, with 12 bases lying between them. The chain's CDR3 is CASGPGTENQPQHF. CDR3 coding DNA: TGTGCTAGTGGTCCGGGGACTGAGAATCAGCCCCAGCATTTT. Looking up the rest from reference TRBV12-5 and TRBJ1-5 gives the full variable domain: DARVTQTPRHKVTEMGQEVTMRCQPILGHNTVFWYRQTMMQGLELLAYFRNRAPLDDSGMPKDRFSAEMPDATLATLKIQPSEPRDSAVYFCASGPGTENQPQHFGDGTRLSIL.

This clonotype was recorded only once. This rearrangement joins TRBV27 to TRBJ2-1; either TRBD1 or TRBD2 may supply D (5 bases each). The CDR3 extends over 15 amino acids. Germline CDR1 MNHEY, CDR2 SMNVEV (reference sequence). The V end lost 6 bases, the J end lost 2 bases, and 14 bases lay between the germline ends. The DNA for the CDR3 is TGTGCCAGCAGCCTTGGGGCTAGCCCCTACAATGAGCAGTTCTTC. Translating gives CASSLGASPYNEQFF.

The rearrangement uses TRBV9 and TRBJ1-2; D uncertain. The CDR3 spans 14 residues. Germline-derived CDR1 and CDR2 are SGDLS and YYNGEE. The ends were cut back, 2 bases at V and 0 bases at J, with 8 bases in the middle. This chain's CDR3 is CASSVGETNYGYTF. CDR3 coding DNA: TGTGCCAGCAGCGTTGGAGAAACTAACTATGGCTACACCTTC.

This clonotype was observed many times. The chain employs TRBV12-3 or TRBV12-4 and TRBJ2-3; the D gene is possibly TRBD2 (8 bases). V was pared by 5 bases and J by 4 bases, with 25 bases between. CDR3 length: 18 residues. Here the CDR3 DNA reads TGTGCCAGCAGTCCCCGGGGGGAGGGGGCGGGGGGACCAGATACGCAGTATTTT. Its translation is CASSPRGEGAGGPDTQYF.

This clonotype has a handful of counts. This sequence joins TRBV28 and TRBJ1-4, with D possibly matching TRBD1 (6 bases). The length of the CDR3 is 14 residues. Germline-derived CDR1 and CDR2 are MDHEN and SYDVKM. V shed 5 bases and J shed 8 bases, with 15 bases lying between them. CDR3 nucleotides: TGTGCCAGCAGTCTGACAGGCTTAAAGGAAAAACTGTTTTTT. Encoded protein: CASSLTGLKEKLFF.

This clonotype was recorded a few times. The rearrangement links TRBV12-3 or TRBV12-4 to TRBJ1-6, with a tentative D call TRBD1 (6 bases). The V end lost 0 bases, the J end lost 7 bases, and 16 bases lay between the germline ends. This CDR3 contains 17 residues. Written as DNA, the CDR3 is TGTGCCAGCAGTTTAGCTCTGAACAGGGCCACAAATTCACCCCTCCACTTT. Encoded protein: CASSLALNRATNSPLHF.

The V call is TRBV7-2, the J call TRBJ1-2; D is perhaps TRBD1 (5 bases). V was trimmed by 5 bases and J by 6 bases, leaving 31 bases between them. Germline assignment: CDR1 SGHTA and CDR2 FQGNSA. The CDR3 has 19 amino acids. The CDR3 bases are TGTGCCAGCAGCCTTCCGGCGGGGAAAAGGGGCCTCCCCCTGGATGGCTACACCTTC. Its protein is CASSLPAGKRGLPLDGYTF.

This clonotype was observed many times. V usage is TRBV12-3 or TRBV12-4 and J usage is TRBJ1-1; D is uncertain. The CDR3 has 13 amino acids. V gave up 7 bases and J gave up 2 bases, with 11 bases separating them. CDR3 loop: CASTLGDNTEAFF. The CDR3 bases are TGTGCCAGCACCCTTGGGGATAACACTGAAGCTTTCTTT.

This clonotype was detected a few times. V is TRBV12-3 or TRBV12-4 and J is TRBJ2-1; D unclear. V was clipped by 5 bases and J by 5 bases, with 10 bases between them. This CDR3 contains 13 residues. The CDR3 DNA reads as TGTGCCAGCAGTGAAACAGAAAACAATGAGCAGTTCTTC. Translated, it gives CASSETENNEQFF.

The chain carries TRBV12-3 or TRBV12-4 and TRBJ1-2; D unclear. This CDR3 contains 16 residues. With 2 bases removed from V and 0 bases from J, the gap between germline ends came to 13 bases. The CDR3 DNA is TGTGCCAGCAGTTTATTCGGGGTCGGACCTAACTATGGCTACACCTTC. Translated: CASSLFGVGPNYGYTF.

This clonotype was picked up a small number of times. The chain employs TRBV10-3 and TRBJ2-3; D is unresolved. The CDR3 runs 13 residues. V dropped 10 bases and J dropped 2 bases, with 13 bases sitting between them. Germline-derived CDR1 and CDR2 are ENHRY and SYGVKD. The CDR3 coding sequence is TGTGCCACCCAATCAGAGGACACAGATACGCAGTATTTT. This encodes CATQSEDTDTQYF.

This clonotype appeared a few times. This chain uses TRBV6-1 with TRBJ1-4; D unresolved. Germline CDR1 is MNHNS and CDR2 is SASEGT. V was cut by 6 bases and J by 4 bases, with 9 bases left in between. CDR3 length equals 13 residues. The CDR3 DNA is TGTGCCAGCAGATCTGGGCTTAATGAAAAACTGTTTTTT. It translates to CASRSGLNEKLFF.

The sample holds a few counts of this clonotype. The chain joins TRBV2 to TRBJ2-7; D unresolved. V lost 6 bases, J lost 4 bases, and 10 bases lay in between. In germline, CDR1 is SNHLY, CDR2 FYNNEI. The CDR3 covers 12 residues. For the CDR3, the DNA is TGTGCCAGCAGGGGGATGGCGTACGAGCAGTACTTC. This encodes CASRGMAYEQYF.

This clonotype was detected only a few times. J is TRBJ2-5 and V is TRBV28, with D perhaps matching TRBD2 (6 bases). Trimming removed 6 bases from V and 4 bases from J, with 18 bases in between. CDR3 size: 15 residues. Germline V gene lookup returns CDR1 MDHEN and CDR2 SYDVKM. The CDR3 bases are TGTGCCAGCAGCCCCGTGAGCGTGGGACTAGAGACCCAGTACTTC. It is translated as CASSPVSVGLETQYF. Looking up the rest from reference TRBV28 and TRBJ2-5 gives the full variable domain: DVKVTQSSRYLVKRTGEKVFLECVQDMDHENMFWYRQDPGLGLRLIYFSYDVKMKEKGDIPEGYSVSREKKERFSLILESASTNQTSMYLCASSPVSVGLETQYFGPGTRLLVL.